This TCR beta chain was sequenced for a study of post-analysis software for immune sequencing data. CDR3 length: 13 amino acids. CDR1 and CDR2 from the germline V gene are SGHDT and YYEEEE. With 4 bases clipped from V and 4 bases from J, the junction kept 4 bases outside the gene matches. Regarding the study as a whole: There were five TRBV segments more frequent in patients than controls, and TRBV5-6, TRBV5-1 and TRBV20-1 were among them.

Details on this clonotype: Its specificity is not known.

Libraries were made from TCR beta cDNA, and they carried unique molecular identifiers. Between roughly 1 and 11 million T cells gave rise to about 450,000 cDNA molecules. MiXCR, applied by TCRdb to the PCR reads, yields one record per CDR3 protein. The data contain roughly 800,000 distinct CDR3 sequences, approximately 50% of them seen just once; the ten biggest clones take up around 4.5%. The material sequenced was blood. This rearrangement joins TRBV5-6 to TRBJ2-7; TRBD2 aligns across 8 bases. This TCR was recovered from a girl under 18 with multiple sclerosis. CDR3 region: CASSPGLEYEQYF. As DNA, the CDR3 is TGTGCCAGCAGCCCGGGACTAGAATACGAGCAGTACTTC.